The clone carrying this T cell receptor (beta chain) appeared many times. These data originate in a study of blood T cells in healthy people across ages. Trimming took 3 bases from V and 4 from J, leaving 9 bases between them. Germline lookup yields CDR1 SNHLY and CDR2 FYNNEI. The CDR3 is made up of 13 amino acids. Primers used in a second PCR of roughly 7 to 11 cycles were a sample-barcoded 5' primer and a J-beta primer mix. The study obtained at least 2.5 million CDR3-containing paired-end reads from every sample. TCRdb ran MiXCR on the 5' RACE reads and lists one entry per CDR3 protein. The data contain some 640,000 distinct CDR3 sequences, roughly 31% of them seen just once; the ten biggest clones take up around 14%. Per-sample yields of isolated PBMCs were at least 7 million.

This sequence was found in a woman aged 80 or over in good health. The chain joins TRBV2 to TRBJ1-2, with unresolved D. Sequences were obtained from blood. Written as DNA, the CDR3 is TGTGCCAGCAGTGATGCGGTCTTCTATGGCTACACCTTC. It is translated as CASSDAVFYGYTF. Based on the CDR3 plus reference TRBV2 and TRBJ1-2, the full variable domain is EPEVTQTPSHQVTQMGQEVILRCVPISNHLYFYWYRQILGQKVEFLVSFYNNEISEKSEIFDDQFSVERPDGSNFTLKIRSTKLEDSAMYFCASSDAVFYGYTFGSGTRLTVV.